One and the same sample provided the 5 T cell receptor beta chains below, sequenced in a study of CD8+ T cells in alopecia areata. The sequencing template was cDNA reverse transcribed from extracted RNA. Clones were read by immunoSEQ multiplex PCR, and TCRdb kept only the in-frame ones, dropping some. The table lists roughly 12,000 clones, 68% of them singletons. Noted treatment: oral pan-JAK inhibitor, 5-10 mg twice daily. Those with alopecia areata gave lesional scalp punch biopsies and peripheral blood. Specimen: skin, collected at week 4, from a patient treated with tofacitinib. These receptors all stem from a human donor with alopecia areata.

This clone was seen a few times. The CDR3 DNA follows: TGCAGCGTTGCTGGTTGGCAGGGATCCGTTATTGGCTACACCTTC. Residues: CSVAGWQGSVIGYTF. The chain employs TRBV29-1 and TRBJ1-2; tentative D call: TRBD1 (5 bases). Trimming shortened V by 4 bases and J by 7 bases, and 22 bases separated the two germline ends. The CDR3 consists of 15 residues. Germline assignment: CDR1 SQVTM and CDR2 ANQGSEA.

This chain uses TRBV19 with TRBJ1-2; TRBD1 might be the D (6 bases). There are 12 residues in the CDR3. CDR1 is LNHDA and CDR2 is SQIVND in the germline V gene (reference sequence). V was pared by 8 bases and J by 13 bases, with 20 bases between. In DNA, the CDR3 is TGTGCCAGTTCCTTTGACAGGTCTAATGTCACCTTC. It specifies CASSFDRSNVTF. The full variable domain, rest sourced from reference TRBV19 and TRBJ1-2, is DGGITQSPKYLFRKEGQNVTLSCEQNLNHDAMYWYRQDPGQGLRLIYYSQIVNDFQKGDIAEGYSVSREKKESFPLTVTSAQKNPTAFYLCASSFDRSNVTFGSGTRLTVV.

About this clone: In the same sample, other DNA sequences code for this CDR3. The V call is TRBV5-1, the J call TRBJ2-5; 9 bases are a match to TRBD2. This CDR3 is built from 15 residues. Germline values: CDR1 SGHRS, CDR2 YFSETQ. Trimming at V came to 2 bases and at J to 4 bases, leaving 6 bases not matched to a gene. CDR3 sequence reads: CASSLRAGGRETQYF. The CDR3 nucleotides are TGCGCCAGCAGCTTACGGGCGGGGGGGCGAGAGACCCAGTACTTC. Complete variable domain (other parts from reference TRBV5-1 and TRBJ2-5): KAGVTQTPRYLIKTRGQQVTLSCSPISGHRSVSWYQQTPGQGLQFLFEYFSETQRNKGNFPGRFSGRQFSNSRSEMNVSTLELGDSALYLCASSLRAGGRETQYFGPGTRLLVL.

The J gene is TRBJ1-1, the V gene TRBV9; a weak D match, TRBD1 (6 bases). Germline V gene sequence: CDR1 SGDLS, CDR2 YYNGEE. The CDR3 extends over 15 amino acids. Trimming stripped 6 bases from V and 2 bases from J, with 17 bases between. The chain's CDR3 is CASTRRGGLNTEAFF. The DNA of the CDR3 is TGTGCCAGCACCCGCCGCGGGGGCCTTAACACTGAAGCTTTCTTT.

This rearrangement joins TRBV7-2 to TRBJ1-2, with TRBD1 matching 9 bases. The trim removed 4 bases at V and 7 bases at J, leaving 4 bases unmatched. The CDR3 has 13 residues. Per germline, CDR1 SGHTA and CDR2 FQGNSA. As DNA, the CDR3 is TGTGCCAGCAGCTCACAGGGGGCTGGTGGCTACACCTTC. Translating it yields CASSSQGAGGYTF.